This TCR beta chain was identified during a study of radiation and T cells in renal cell carcinoma. Looking at the study overall: Nephrectomy followed 15 Gy stereotactic body radiation by 4 weeks.

The CDR3 spans 13 residues. Germline V gene sequence: CDR1 MRHNA, CDR2 SNTAGT. Trimming pared 2 bases from V and 4 bases from J, leaving 6 bases between. As for time point: blood 2 weeks post-SBRT. Documented treatment: 15 Gy SBRT to primary tumor, nephrectomy 4 weeks later. Profiling relied on immunoSEQ multiplex PCR, and the TCRdb table lists in-frame clones only, not all of them. There are some 75,000 clones in the sample; more than 75% occur only once, and roughly 6.3% lies in the top ten. The chain uses TRBV6-4 and TRBJ1-5; D call uncertain. This clonotype originated in a man aged 60 to 69 with renal cell carcinoma. The sample consisted of blood, taken from a patient whose treatment included radiotherapy and nephrectomy. CDR3 coding DNA: TGTGCCAGCAGTGACGGTCCTAATCAGCCCCAGCATTTT. Residues: CASSDGPNQPQHF.